This note documents a single T cell receptor beta chain sequence. Its target is not known. CDR1 is SGHTA and CDR2 is FQGTGA in the germline V gene. V shed 3 bases and J shed 2 bases, with 7 bases lying between them. This CDR3 has 14 amino acids. This sample was included in a study of cytomegalovirus exposure and HLA in healthy donors. General study findings and limits: A later look showed TCR association rates differing by HLA locus, highest for DRB1 and lowest for HLA-C.

Primers included in the PCR were 60 Vbeta and 13 Jbeta primers. TCRdb keeps only in-frame clones here, not all; method: immunoSEQ multiplex PCR. Across some 160,000 clones, the top ten clones capture 2.1% of the sample. The TCR originated in a man aged 30 to 39 in good health and CMV-seronegative. The chain couples TRBV7-3 to TRBJ2-2; unclear D gene. The sample was PBMCs. The CDR3 region has the DNA TGTGCCAGCAGCTTTCGGGTTAACACCGGGGAGCTGTTTTTT. Translation gives CASSFRVNTGELFF.